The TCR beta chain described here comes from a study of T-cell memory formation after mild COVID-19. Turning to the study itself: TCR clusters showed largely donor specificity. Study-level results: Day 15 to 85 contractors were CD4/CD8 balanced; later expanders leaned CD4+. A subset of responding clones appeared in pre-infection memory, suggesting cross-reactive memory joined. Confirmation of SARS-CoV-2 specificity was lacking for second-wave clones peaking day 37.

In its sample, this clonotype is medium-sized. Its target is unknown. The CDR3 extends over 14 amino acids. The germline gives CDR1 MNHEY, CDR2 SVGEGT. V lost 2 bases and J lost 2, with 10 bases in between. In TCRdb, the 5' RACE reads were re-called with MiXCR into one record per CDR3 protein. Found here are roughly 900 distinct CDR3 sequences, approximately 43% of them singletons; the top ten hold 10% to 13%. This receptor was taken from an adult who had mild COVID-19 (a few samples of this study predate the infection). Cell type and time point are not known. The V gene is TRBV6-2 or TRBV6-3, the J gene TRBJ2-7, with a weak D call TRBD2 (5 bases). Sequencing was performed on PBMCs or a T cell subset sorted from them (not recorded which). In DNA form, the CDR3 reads TGTGCCAGCAGTTACGGGTCGGAGGCCTACGAGCAGTACTTC. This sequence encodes CASSYGSEAYEQYF.